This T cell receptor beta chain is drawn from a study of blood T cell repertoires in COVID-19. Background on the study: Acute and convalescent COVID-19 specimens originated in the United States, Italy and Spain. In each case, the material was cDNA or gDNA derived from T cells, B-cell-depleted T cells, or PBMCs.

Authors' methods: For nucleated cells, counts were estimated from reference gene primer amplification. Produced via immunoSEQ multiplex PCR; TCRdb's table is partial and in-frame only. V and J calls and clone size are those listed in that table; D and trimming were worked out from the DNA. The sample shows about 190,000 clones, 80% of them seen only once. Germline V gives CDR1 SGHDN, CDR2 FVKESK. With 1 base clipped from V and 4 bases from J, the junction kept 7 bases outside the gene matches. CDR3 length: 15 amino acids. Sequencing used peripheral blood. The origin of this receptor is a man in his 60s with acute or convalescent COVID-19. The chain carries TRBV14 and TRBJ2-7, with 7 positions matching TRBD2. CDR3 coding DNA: TGTGCCAGCAGCCAAGCGCGGGGGACTCTTTACGAGCAGTACTTC. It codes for CASSQARGTLYEQYF.